The subject of this entry is one T cell receptor beta chain. What it recognizes is unknown. The same CDR3 can be traced to other DNA sequences in this sample. The data were obtained in a study of OX40 agonist ivuxolimab in advanced cancers. Study-level background: Eligibility admitted prior anti-PD-1, anti-PD-L1 or anti-CTLA-4 therapy; roughly 37% had some.

Germline V gene sequence: CDR1 KGHSH, CDR2 LQKENI. V shed 2 bases and J shed 3 bases, with 8 bases lying between them. This CDR3 contains 13 residues. Clones were read by immunoSEQ multiplex PCR, and TCRdb kept only the in-frame ones, dropping some. The sample has over 25,000 clones, less than 80% seen once. Blood was sampled at baseline, cycle 4 day 1, and cycle 7 day 1. Study-wide points: More expanded clones were seen, on average, in CD8+ T cells than in CD4+. In the 0.1 to 3.0 mg/kg range, CD4+ and CD8+ blood T cells had expanded clonally by week 6.

The chain joins TRBV18 to TRBJ2-7; possible D gene TRBD1, 5 bases. Specimen: CD4+ or CD8+ T cells sorted from blood, collected in a trial of the OX40 agonist ivuxolimab. The TCR sequence derives from an adult with an advanced solid tumor such as melanoma, head and neck, liver or kidney cancer. The CDR3 region has the DNA TGTGCCAGCTCACCAGGGGCAGGCTACGAGCAGTACTTC. Translating it yields CASSPGAGYEQYF.